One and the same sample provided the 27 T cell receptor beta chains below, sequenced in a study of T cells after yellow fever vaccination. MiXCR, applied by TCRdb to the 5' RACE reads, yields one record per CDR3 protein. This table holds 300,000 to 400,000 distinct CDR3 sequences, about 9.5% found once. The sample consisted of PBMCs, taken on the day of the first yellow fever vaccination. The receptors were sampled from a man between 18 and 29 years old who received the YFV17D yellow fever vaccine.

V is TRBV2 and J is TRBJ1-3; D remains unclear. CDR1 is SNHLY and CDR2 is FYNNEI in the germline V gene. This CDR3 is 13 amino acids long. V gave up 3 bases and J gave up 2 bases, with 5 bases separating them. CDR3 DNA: TGTGCCAGCAGTGACTTACCTGGAAACACCATATATTTT. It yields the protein CASSDLPGNTIYF.

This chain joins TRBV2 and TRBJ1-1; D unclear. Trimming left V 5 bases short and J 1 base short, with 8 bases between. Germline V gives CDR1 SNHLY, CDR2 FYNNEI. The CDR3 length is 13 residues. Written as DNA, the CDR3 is TGTGCCAGCAGTCTATACGCGAACACTGAAGCTTTCTTT. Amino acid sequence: CASSLYANTEAFF.

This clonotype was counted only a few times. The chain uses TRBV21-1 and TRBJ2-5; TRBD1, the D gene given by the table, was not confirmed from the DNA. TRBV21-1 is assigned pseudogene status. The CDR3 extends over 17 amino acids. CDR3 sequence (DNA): TGTGCCAGCAGCAAATACCCGGGACAGGGCGGTATCGAGACCCAGTACTTC. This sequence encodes CASSKYPGQGGIETQYF.

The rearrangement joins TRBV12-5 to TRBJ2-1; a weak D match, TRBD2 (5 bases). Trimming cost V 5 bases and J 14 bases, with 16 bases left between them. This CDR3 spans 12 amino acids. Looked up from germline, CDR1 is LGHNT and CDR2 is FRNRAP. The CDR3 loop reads CASGAPGVNEFF. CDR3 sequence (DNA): TGTGCTAGTGGTGCGCCCGGGGTAAACGAGTTCTTC.

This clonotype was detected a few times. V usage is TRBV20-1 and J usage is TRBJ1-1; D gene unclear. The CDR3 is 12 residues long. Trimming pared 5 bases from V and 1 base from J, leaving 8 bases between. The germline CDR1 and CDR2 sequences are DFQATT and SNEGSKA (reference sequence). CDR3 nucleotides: TGCAGTGCTCTCAGCACGAACACTGAAGCTTTCTTT. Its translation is CSALSTNTEAFF.

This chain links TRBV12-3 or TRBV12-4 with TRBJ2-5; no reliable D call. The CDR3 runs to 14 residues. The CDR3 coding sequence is TGTACCTGCAGTTTTATAGGCCGTCAAGAGACCCAGTACTTC. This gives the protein CTCSFIGRQETQYF.

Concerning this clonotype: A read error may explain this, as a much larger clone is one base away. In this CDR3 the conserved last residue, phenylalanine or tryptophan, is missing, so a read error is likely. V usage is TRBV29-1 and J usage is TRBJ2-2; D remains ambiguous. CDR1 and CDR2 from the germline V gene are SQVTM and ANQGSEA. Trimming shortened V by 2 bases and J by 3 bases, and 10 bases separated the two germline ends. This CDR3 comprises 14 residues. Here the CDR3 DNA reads TGCAGCGTTGAATCTGTTTCTCACACCGGGGAGCTGTTTTGT. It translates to CSVESVSHTGELFC.

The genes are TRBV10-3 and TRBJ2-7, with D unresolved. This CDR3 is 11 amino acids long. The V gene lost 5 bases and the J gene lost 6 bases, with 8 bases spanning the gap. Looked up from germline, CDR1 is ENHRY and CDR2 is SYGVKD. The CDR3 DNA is TGTGCCATCAGTAACACGGGCGAGCAGTACTTC. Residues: CAISNTGEQYF.

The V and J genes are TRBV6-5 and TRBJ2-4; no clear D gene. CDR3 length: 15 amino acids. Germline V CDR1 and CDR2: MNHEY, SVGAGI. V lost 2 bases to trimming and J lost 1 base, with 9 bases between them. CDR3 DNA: TGTGCCAGCAGTTACCACGACATGGCCAAAAACATTCAGTACTTC. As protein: CASSYHDMAKNIQYF.

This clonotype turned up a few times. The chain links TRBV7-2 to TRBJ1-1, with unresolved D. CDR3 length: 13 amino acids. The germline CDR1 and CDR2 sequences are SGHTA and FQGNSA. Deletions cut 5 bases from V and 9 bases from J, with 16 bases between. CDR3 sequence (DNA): TGTGCCAGCAGCCAAGGTGACGGATTAAAAGCTTTCTTT. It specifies CASSQGDGLKAFF.

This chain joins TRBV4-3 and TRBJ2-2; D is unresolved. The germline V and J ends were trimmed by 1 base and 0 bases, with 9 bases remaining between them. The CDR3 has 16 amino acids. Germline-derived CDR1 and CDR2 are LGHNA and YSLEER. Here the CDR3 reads CASSQGSLANTGELFF. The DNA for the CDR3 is TGCGCCAGCAGCCAAGGTTCACTGGCGAACACCGGGGAGCTGTTTTTT.

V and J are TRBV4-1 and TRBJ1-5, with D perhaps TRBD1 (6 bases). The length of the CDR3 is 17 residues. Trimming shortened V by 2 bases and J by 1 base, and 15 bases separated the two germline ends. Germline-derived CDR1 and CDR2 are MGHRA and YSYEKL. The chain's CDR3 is CASSQKSGTISNQPQHF. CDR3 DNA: TGCGCCAGCAGCCAAAAGTCCGGGACAATAAGCAATCAGCCCCAGCATTTT.

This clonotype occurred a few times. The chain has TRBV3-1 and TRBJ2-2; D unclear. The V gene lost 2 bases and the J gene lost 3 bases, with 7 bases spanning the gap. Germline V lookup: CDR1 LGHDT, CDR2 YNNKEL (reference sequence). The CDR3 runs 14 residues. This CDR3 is CASSQSEHTGELFF. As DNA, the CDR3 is TGTGCCAGCAGCCAATCCGAACACACCGGGGAGCTGTTTTTT.

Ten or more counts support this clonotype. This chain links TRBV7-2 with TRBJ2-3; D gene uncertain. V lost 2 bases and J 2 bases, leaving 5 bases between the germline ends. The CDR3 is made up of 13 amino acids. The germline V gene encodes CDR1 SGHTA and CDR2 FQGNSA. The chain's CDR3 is CASSLQVTDTQYF. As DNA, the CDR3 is TGTGCCAGCAGCTTACAGGTCACAGATACGCAGTATTTT. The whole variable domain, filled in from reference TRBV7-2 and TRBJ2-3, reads GAGVSQSPSNKVTEKGKDVELRCDPISGHTALYWYRQSLGQGLEFLIYFQGNSAPDKSGLPSDRFSAERTGGSVSTLTIQRTQQEDSAVYLCASSLQVTDTQYFGPGTRLTVL.

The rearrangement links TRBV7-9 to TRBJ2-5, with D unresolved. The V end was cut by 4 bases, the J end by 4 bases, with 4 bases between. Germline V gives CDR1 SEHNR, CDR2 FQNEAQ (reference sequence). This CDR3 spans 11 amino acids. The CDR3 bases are TGTGCCAGCAGCTGGGGAGAGACCCAGTACTTC. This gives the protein CASSWGETQYF.

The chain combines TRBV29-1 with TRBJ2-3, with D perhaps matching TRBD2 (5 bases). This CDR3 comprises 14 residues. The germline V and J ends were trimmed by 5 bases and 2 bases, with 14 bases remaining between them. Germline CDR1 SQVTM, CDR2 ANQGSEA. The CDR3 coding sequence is TGCAGCGTTCGCCGGGCGGGTATCACAGATACGCAGTATTTT. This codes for CSVRRAGITDTQYF.

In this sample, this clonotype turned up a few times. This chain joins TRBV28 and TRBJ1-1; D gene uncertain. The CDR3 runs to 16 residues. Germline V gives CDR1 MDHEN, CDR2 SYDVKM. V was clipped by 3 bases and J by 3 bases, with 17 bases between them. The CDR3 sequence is CASSFGYSITDTEAFF. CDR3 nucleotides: TGTGCCAGCAGTTTTGGGTACAGTATCACGGACACTGAAGCTTTCTTT.

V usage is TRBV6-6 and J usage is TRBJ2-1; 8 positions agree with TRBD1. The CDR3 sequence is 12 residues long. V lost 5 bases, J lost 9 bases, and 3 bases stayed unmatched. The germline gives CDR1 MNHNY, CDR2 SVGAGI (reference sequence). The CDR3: CASSNTGGEQFF. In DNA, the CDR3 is TGTGCCAGCAGTAACACAGGGGGTGAGCAGTTCTTC.

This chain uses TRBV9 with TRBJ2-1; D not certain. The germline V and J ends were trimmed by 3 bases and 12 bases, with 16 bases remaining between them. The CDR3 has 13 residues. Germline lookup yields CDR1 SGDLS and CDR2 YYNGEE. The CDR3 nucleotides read TGTGCCAGCAGCGAATCGGCCAACCCGGCGCAGTTCTTC. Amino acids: CASSESANPAQFF.

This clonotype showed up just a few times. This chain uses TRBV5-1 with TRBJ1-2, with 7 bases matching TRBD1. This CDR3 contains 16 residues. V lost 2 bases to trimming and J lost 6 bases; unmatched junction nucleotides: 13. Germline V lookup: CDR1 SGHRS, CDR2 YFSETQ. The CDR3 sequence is CASSLWTGELGDGYTF. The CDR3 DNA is TGCGCCAGCAGCTTATGGACAGGAGAATTGGGTGATGGCTACACCTTC.

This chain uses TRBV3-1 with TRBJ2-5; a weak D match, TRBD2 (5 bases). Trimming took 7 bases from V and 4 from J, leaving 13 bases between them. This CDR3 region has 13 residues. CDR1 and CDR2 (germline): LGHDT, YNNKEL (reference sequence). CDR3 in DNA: TGTGCCAGCACCCGTGGACTGGGAGAGACCCAGTACTTC. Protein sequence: CASTRGLGETQYF.

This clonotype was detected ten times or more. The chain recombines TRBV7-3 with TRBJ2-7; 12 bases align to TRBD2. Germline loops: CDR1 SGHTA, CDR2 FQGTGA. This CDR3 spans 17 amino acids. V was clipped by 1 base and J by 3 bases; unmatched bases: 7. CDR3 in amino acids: CASSLNRLAGAVYEQYV. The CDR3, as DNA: TGTGCCAGCAGCTTAAATAGACTAGCGGGGGCCGTCTACGAGCAGTACGTC.

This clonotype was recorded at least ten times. CDR3 sequence: CASSQDIRETSEFYNEQFF. CDR3 coding DNA: TGTGCCAGCAGCCAAGATATCAGGGAGACTAGCGAGTTCTACAATGAGCAGTTCTTC. The chain employs TRBV3-1 and TRBJ2-1; TRBD2 matches 8 bases. CDR1 LGHDT and CDR2 YNNKEL come from the germline V gene (reference sequence). Losses at the gene ends were 0 bases for V and 3 bases for J; bases not matched to a gene: 13. The CDR3 totals 19 residues.

The CDR3 is CASSFTSSYEQYF. CDR3 in DNA: TGCGCCAGCAGCTTTACTTCCTCCTACGAGCAGTACTTC. This chain links TRBV5-1 with TRBJ2-7, with unresolved D. This CDR3 region has 13 residues. The ends were cut back, 2 bases at V and 0 bases at J, with 6 bases in the middle. Germline V gives CDR1 SGHRS, CDR2 YFSETQ.

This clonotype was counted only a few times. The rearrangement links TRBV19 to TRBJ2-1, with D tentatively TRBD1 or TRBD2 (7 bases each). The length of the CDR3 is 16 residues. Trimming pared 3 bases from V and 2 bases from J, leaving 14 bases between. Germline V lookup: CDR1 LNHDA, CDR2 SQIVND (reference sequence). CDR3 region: CASSIGGTVPYNEQFF. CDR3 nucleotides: TGTGCCAGTAGTATCGGGGGGACAGTTCCCTACAATGAGCAGTTCTTC.

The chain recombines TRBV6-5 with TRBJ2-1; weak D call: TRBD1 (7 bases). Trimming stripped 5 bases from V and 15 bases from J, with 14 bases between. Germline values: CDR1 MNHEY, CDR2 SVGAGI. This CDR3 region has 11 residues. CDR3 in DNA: TGTGCCAGCAGTACAGGGGAGGTGACGTTCTTC. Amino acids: CASSTGEVTFF.

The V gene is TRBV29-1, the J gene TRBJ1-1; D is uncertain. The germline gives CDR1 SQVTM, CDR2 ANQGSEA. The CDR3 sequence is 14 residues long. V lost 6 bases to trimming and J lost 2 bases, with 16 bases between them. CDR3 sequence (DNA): TGCAGCGTCCATAAGGCCAGCGGAAACACTGAAGCTTTCTTT. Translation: CSVHKASGNTEAFF.